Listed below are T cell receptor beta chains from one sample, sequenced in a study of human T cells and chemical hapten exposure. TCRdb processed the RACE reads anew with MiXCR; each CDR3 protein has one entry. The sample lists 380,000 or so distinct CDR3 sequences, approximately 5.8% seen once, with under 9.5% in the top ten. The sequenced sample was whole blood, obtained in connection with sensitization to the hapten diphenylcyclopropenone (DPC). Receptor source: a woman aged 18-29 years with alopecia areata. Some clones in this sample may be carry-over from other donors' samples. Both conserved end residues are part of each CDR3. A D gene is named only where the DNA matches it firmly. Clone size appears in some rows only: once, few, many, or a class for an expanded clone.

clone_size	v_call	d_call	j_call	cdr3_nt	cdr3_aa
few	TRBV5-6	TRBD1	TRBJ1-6	TGTGCCAGCAGCTTGGGGACAGGGCGGACACCCCTCCACTTT	CASSLGTGRTPLHF
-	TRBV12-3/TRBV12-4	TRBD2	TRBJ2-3	TGTGCCAGCAGTTCCACTCCGACTAGCCTCTTCGCCGATACGCAGTATTTT	CASSSTPTSLFADTQYF
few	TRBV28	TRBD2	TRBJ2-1	TGTGCCAGCAGTTTCTCTAGCGGGGGGTTAAATGAGCAGTTCTTC	CASSFSSGGLNEQFF
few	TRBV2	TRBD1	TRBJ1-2	TGTGCCAGCAGTTCCCCCGGGACAGGACCTAACTATGGCTACACCTTC	CASSSPGTGPNYGYTF
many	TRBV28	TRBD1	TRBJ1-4	TGTGCCAGCAGTCCCGGGACAGGGGCGGCTGAAAAACTGTTTTTT	CASSPGTGAAEKLFF
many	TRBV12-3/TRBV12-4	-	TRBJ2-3	TGTGCCAGCAGGAGGACCGCAGATACGCAGTATTTT	CASRRTADTQYF
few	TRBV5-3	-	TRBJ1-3	TGTGCCAGAAGCTTCGGGGCCGGAAACACCATATATTTT	CARSFGAGNTIYF
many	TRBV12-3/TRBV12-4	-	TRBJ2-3	TGTGCCAGCGCTTTTGGGGCAGATACGCAGTATTTT	CASAFGADTQYF
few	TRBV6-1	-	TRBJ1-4	TGTGCCAGCAGTGAAGCCGACGGGGGACGGGAAAAACTGTTTTTT	CASSEADGGREKLFF
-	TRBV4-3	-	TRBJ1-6	TGCGCCAGCAGCCAAGAGAATAGGCATTCACCCCTCCACTTT	CASSQENRHSPLHF
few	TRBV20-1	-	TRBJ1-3	TGCAGTGCTAGTCCCGGCAGGCTCTCTGGAAACACCATATATTTT	CSASPGRLSGNTIYF
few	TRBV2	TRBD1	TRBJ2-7	TGTGCCAGCAGTCCCCGGGGACAGGGGGCTGTCGAGCAGTACTTC	CASSPRGQGAVEQYF
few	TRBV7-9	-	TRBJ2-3	TGTGCCAGCAGCTTCGAGGGGGGCGCACCAGATACGCAGTATTTT	CASSFEGGAPDTQYF
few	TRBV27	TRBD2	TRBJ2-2	TGTGCCAGCAGTTTATCGGTTGCAGGGAGGGCCGGGGAGCTGTTTTTT	CASSLSVAGRAGELFF
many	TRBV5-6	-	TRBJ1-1	TGTGCCAGCAGCTTGGCTCCAGGGGTGATGGGGAACACTGAAGCTTTCTTT	CASSLAPGVMGNTEAFF
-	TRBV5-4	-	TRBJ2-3	TGTGCCAGCAGCTTTTTTATAGCAGATACGCAGTATTTT	CASSFFIADTQYF
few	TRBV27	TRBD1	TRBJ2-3	TGTGCCAGCAGTCCGGGGACAGGGATAGATACGCAGTATTTT	CASSPGTGIDTQYF
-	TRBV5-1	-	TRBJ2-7	TGCGCCAGCAGCTTAAGCATCGGGGCAGTAAGCTACGAGCAGTACTTC	CASSLSIGAVSYEQYF
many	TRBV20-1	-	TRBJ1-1	TGCAGTGCTACCCAGGTAGGGGAAGGCACTGAAGCTTTCTTT	CSATQVGEGTEAFF
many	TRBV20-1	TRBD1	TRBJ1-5	TGCAGTGCTGTGGGACAGTTGAATAGCAATCAGCCCCAGCATTTT	CSAVGQLNSNQPQHF
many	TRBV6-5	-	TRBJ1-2	TGTGCCAGCAGTTCGCTCACCTTGCTGGGCTACACCTTC	CASSSLTLLGYTF
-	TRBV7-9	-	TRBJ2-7	TGTGCCAGCAGCCAGGGGTCAGGATACGAGCAGTACTTC	CASSQGSGYEQYF
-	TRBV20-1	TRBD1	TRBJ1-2	TGCAGTGCTAACTCCGGCCGGGGACAGAAAATAACCTATGGCTACACCTTC	CSANSGRGQKITYGYTF
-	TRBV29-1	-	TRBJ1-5	TGCAGCGTTGTCGGGGCCGGCAATCAGCCCCAGCATTTT	CSVVGAGNQPQHF
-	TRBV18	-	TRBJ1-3	TGTGCCAGCTCACCACCTCCGTCGAGCTCTGGAAACACCATATATTTT	CASSPPPSSSGNTIYF
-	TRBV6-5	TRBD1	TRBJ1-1	TGTGCCAGCATGGGACAGGGAGGTCTGGTCACTGAAGCTTTCTTT	CASMGQGGLVTEAFF
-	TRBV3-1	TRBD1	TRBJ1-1	TGTGCCAGCAGCCCTTTTCCGGGGACAGCAACTGAAGCTTTCTTT	CASSPFPGTATEAFF
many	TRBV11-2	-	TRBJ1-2	TGTGCCAGCAGCTGGGAGGGGGATGGCTACACCTTC	CASSWEGDGYTF
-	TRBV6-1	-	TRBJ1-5	TGTGCCAGCAGTGTCTTAACAGGGAACAATCAGCCCCAGCATTTT	CASSVLTGNNQPQHF
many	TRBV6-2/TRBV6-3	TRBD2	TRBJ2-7	TGTGCCAGCACCAACGGGGGGTACGAGCAGTACTTC	CASTNGGYEQYF
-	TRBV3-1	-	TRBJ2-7	TGTGCCAGCAGCCAAGCGGCAGTTGGCGAGCAGTACTTC	CASSQAAVGEQYF
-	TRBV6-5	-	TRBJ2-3	TGTGCCAGCACCATTAGTGATACGCAGTATTTT	CASTISDTQYF
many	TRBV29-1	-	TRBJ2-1	TGCAGCGGAACGAGCTTGTACAATGAGCAGTTCTTC	CSGTSLYNEQFF
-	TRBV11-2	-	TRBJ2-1	TGTGCCAGCAGCTTGTTCATACTTAGTGAGCAGTTCTTC	CASSLFILSEQFF
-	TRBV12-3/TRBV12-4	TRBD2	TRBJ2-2	TGTGCCAGCAGCCTCACTCGCGGGGGGAACACCGGGGAGCTGTTTTTT	CASSLTRGGNTGELFF
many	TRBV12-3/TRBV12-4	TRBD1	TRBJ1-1	TGTGCCAGCAGTTTTTCAGGGGGCGTTACTGAAGCTTTCTTT	CASSFSGGVTEAFF
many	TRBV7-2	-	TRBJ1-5	TGTGCCAGCAGCTCCGTTGGGGTAGGTGTTCAGCCCCAGCATTTT	CASSSVGVGVQPQHF
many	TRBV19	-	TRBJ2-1	TGTGCCAGTAGTATCCGGGGCAATGAGCAGTTCTTC	CASSIRGNEQFF
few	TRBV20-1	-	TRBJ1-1	TGCAGTGCGACCCGCCAGGGCTCTGAAGCTTTCTTT	CSATRQGSEAFF
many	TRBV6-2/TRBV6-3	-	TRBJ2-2	TGTGCCAGCAGTCAGACCAACACCGGGGAGCTGTTTTTT	CASSQTNTGELFF